A single sample is the source of the 5 T cell receptor beta chains below, sequenced in a study of beta chain features in type 1 diabetes. All of the isolated RNA was reverse transcribed, so expressed TCRB transcripts were sequenced. The table came from immunoSEQ multiplex PCR; TCRdb's copy has only in-frame clones and leaves some out. The sample yields fewer than 400,000 clones, roughly 8% seen once. Sample: central memory CD4+ T cells from blood. Every receptor here comes from a woman younger than 30 in good health.

The rearrangement joins TRBV4-3 to TRBJ2-7, with a tentative D call TRBD2 (5 bases). The germline V gene has CDR1 LGHNA and CDR2 YSLEER. The CDR3 is made up of 14 amino acids. Between the trimmed V and J ends, which lost 0 bases and 7 bases, there was a span of 13 bases. The CDR3 loop is CASSQDPTSGEQYF. CDR3 nucleotide sequence: TGCGCCAGCAGCCAAGATCCTACGTCGGGGGAGCAGTACTTC.

The V and J genes are TRBV28 and TRBJ1-2; 8 bases are a match to TRBD1. CDR3 size: 13 residues. CDR1 is MDHEN, CDR2 SYDVKM, per germline. With V trimmed by 6 bases and J by 7 bases, 7 bases remained unmatched. The chain's CDR3 is CASSRKDRAGYTF. The CDR3, as DNA: TGTGCCAGCAGCCGGAAGGACAGGGCTGGCTACACCTTC.

This clone was counted only a few times. The genes are TRBV5-8 and TRBJ1-2, with 10 positions matching TRBD1. Germline V gene lookup returns CDR1 SGHTS and CDR2 YDEGEE. V shed 7 bases, J shed 3 bases, and the junction held 6 bases outside the gene matches. This CDR3 has 14 residues. The CDR3 DNA reads as TGTGCCAGCGGGAGGGACAGGGGATACTATGGCTACACCTTC. Its protein is CASGRDRGYYGYTF.

This clone occurred a few times. The genes are TRBV7-2 and TRBJ2-5, with TRBD2 matching over 8 bases. The V gene's germline CDR1 is SGHTA and CDR2 FQGNSA. Germline trimming cut 11 bases from V and 2 bases from J; bases unmatched to any gene: 7. The CDR3 consists of 13 residues. This CDR3 is CASAGGLQETQYF. The CDR3 DNA reads TGTGCCTCCGCGGGGGGACTACAAGAGACCCAGTACTTC.

The chain links TRBV28 to TRBJ2-3; 13 bases fit TRBD2. The CDR3 consists of 16 residues. The V gene end was trimmed by 5 bases and the J gene end by 10 bases; junction bases not matched to a gene: 12. Looked up from germline, CDR1 is MDHEN and CDR2 is SYDVKM. CDR3 loop: CASSLGTSGTIPPQYF. The CDR3 DNA reads as TGTGCCAGCAGTCTCGGGACTAGCGGGACTATCCCCCCGCAGTATTTT.